Here is one T cell receptor (beta chain) with its context. What it binds is unknown. This sample is drawn from a study of T cell responses to AZD1222 COVID-19 vaccine. About the study: Second-dose schedules of about 4 or about 12 weeks were combined. The study's findings and limits: Two doses of AZD1222 preceded a rise in Spike-specific TCR breadth and depth. The reported proportion of spike-specific TCRs targeting unmutated variant regions was nearly half. Only after the peak T cell response were repertoires sampled.

V was cut by 4 bases and J by 8 bases, with 15 bases left in between. The length of the CDR3 is 13 residues. Profiled with immunoSEQ multiplex PCR; TCRdb holds only in-frame clones, not every one. Found here are 150,000 to 200,000 clones, almost 95% of them singletons; the top ten hold 9.2%. The chain couples TRBV12-3 or TRBV12-4 to TRBJ2-7, with a tentative D call TRBD1 (6 bases). The clonotype was recovered from an adult in good health. The sequencing here drew on peripheral blood, taken on day 0 of AZD1222 vaccination. CDR3 in amino acids: CASSSQQGVKQYF. DNA of the CDR3: TGTGCCAGCAGTTCCCAACAGGGAGTGAAGCAGTACTTC.